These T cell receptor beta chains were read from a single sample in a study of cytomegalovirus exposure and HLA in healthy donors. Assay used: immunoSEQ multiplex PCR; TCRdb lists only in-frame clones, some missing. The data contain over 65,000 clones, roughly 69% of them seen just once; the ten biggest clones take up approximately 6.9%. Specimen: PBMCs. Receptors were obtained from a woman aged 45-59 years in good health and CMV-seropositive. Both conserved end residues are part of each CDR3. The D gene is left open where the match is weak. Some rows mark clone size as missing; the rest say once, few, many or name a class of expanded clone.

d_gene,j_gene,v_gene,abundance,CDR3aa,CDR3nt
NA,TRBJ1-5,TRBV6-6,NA,CASSYGGEVTPQHF,TGTGCCAGCAGTTACGGGGGCGAAGTCACGCCCCAGCATTTT
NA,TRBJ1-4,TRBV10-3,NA,CAISESLTTNEKLFF,TGTGCCATCAGTGAGTCACTCACAACTAATGAAAAACTGTTTTTT
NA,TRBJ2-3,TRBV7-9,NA,CASSIFPGDTQYF,TGTGCCAGCAGCATTTTCCCCGGGGATACGCAGTATTTT
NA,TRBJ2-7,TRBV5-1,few,CASSLIGGSYEQYF,TGCGCCAGCAGCTTGATTGGGGGGTCCTACGAGCAGTACTTC
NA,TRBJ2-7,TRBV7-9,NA,CASSLRRDEQYF,TGTGCCAGCAGCTTAAGGCGGGACGAGCAGTACTTC
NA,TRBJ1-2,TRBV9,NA,CASKGGGPNYGYTF,TGTGCCAGCAAGGGAGGGGGGCCGAACTATGGCTACACCTTC
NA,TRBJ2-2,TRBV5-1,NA,CASSISGLIGDGELFF,TGCGCCAGCAGCATCTCCGGCCTAATCGGGGACGGGGAGCTGTTTTTT
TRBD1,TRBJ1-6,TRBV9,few,CASSDEDRGSPLHF,TGTGCCAGCAGCGACGAGGACAGGGGATCACCCCTCCACTTT
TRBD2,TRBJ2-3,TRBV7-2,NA,CASTRGGSTDTQYF,TGTGCCAGCACCCGGGGGGGTAGCACAGATACGCAGTATTTT
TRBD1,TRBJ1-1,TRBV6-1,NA,CASSYGTGKKAFF,TGTGCCAGCAGTTATGGGACAGGCAAAAAAGCTTTCTTT
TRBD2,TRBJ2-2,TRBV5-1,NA,CASSSLAGPANTGELFF,TGCGCCAGCAGCTCACTAGCGGGGCCCGCGAACACCGGGGAGCTGTTTTTT
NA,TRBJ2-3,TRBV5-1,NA,CASSGGRGDTQYF,TGCGCCAGCAGCGGCGGCCGGGGAGATACGCAGTATTTT
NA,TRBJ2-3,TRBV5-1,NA,CASGRDTSTDTQYF,TGCGCCAGCGGCCGGGACACTAGCACAGATACGCAGTATTTT
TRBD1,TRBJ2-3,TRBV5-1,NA,CASRLRDRGRDTQYF,TGCGCCAGCCGCCTCCGGGACAGGGGTAGGGATACGCAGTATTTT
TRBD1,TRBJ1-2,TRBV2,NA,CASSYRGNGYTF,TGTGCCAGCAGTTACAGGGGGAATGGCTACACCTTC
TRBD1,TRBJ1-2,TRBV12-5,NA,CASGLVLDRGVPPNGYTF,TGTGCTAGTGGTTTGGTACTTGACAGGGGGGTGCCTCCCAATGGCTACACCTTC
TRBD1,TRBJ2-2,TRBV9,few,CASSGTGGNTGELFF,TGTGCCAGCAGCGGGACAGGGGGAAACACCGGGGAGCTGTTTTTT
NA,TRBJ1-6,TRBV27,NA,CASRKGGESYNSPLHF,TGTGCCAGCAGAAAAGGGGGGGAGTCCTATAATTCACCCCTCCACTTT
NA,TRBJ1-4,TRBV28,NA,CASSFGGEKLFF,TGTGCCAGCAGTTTCGGTGGTGAAAAACTGTTTTTT
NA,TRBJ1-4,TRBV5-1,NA,CASSLDSTNEKLFF,TGCGCCAGCAGCCTTGACAGTACTAATGAAAAACTGTTTTTT
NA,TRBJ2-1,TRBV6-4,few,CASSRGASAYNEQFF,TGTGCCAGCAGTCGGGGGGCGAGTGCCTACAATGAGCAGTTCTTC
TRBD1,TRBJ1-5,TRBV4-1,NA,CASSPTGTGNMEPQHF,TGCGCCAGCAGCCCGACGGGGACAGGGAATATGGAGCCCCAGCATTTT
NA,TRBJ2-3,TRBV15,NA,CATSRPGGRTDTQYF,TGTGCCACCAGCAGGCCAGGGGGGCGCACAGATACGCAGTATTTT
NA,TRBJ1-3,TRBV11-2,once,CASSLVRAVGGNTIYF,TGTGCCAGCAGCTTAGTCAGGGCTGTTGGAGGAAACACCATATATTTT
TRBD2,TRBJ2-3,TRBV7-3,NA,CASSPRRGGEADTQYF,TGTGCCAGCAGCCCCAGGCGGGGGGGAGAGGCAGATACGCAGTATTTT
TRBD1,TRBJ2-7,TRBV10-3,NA,CASGTGVYEQYF,TGTGCCTCTGGGACAGGGGTTTACGAGCAGTACTTC
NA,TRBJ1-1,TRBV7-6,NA,CASSLANRNTEAFF,TGTGCCAGCAGCTTAGCCAACAGGAACACTGAAGCTTTCTTT
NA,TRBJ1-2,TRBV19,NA,CASSPGGAGLFYGYTF,TGTGCCAGTAGTCCAGGTGGGGCAGGCCTATTTTATGGCTACACCTTC
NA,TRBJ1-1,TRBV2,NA,CASLAGMGNTEAFF,TGTGCCAGCCTCGCGGGGATGGGGAACACTGAAGCTTTCTTT
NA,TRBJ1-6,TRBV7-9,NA,CASSLNLGDSSPLHF,TGTGCCAGCAGCTTAAACCTTGGGGACTCCTCACCCCTCCACTTT
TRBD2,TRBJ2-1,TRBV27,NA,CASSFPPAGGYHEQFF,TGTGCCAGCAGTTTTCCCCCTGCGGGGGGTTACCATGAGCAGTTCTTC
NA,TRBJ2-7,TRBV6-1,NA,CASTLGQPYEQYF,TGTGCCAGCACCCTAGGACAGCCCTACGAGCAGTACTTC
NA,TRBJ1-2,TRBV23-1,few,CASRSMATPF,TGCGCCAGCCGAAGTATGGCAACCCCTTTC
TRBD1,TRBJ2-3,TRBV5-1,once,CASSSRGMEADTQYF,TGCGCCAGCAGCTCCAGGGGGATGGAGGCAGATACGCAGTATTTT
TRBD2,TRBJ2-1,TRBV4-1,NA,CASSHSGGAGNEQFF,TGCGCCAGCAGCCATAGCGGGGGGGCAGGGAATGAGCAGTTCTTC
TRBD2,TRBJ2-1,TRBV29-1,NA,CSVVPGGRANEQFF,TGCAGCGTTGTTCCGGGGGGGCGGGCCAATGAGCAGTTCTTC
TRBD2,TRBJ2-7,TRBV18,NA,CASSPLAGGELGLEQYF,TGTGCCAGCTCACCGCTAGCGGGGGGCGAATTGGGTCTCGAGCAGTACTTC
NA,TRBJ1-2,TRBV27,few,CASGTTNYGYTF,TGTGCCAGCGGAACTACTAACTATGGCTACACCTTC
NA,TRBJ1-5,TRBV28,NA,CASHGQLNQPQHF,TGTGCCAGCCACGGACAGCTCAATCAGCCCCAGCATTTT
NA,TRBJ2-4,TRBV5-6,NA,CASSLAGHETKNIQYF,TGTGCCAGCAGCTTGGCAGGGCATGAGACCAAAAACATTCAGTACTTC
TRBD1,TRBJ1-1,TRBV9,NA,CASSVAGGWTEAFF,TGTGCCAGCAGCGTAGCAGGGGGATGGACTGAAGCTTTCTTT
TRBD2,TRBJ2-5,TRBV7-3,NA,CASSQAGEYQETQYF,TGTGCCAGCAGCCAGGCGGGGGAGTACCAAGAGACCCAGTACTTC
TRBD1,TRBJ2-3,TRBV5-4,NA,CASSEPGQPWGTDTQYF,TGTGCCAGCAGCGAGCCGGGACAGCCCTGGGGCACAGATACGCAGTATTTT
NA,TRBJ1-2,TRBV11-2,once,CASSLERVTHGYTF,TGTGCCAGCAGCTTAGAGCGGGTAACCCATGGCTACACCTTC